This T cell receptor (beta chain) was documented in a study of T cells after yellow fever vaccination. On this clonotype: Antigen specificity is unknown.

V gave up 2 bases and J gave up 5 bases; unmatched junction bases: 5. Per germline, CDR1 LGHNA and CDR2 YNFKEQ. This CDR3 spans 15 amino acids. Findings and caveats of the study: Reappearing after the booster were most of the clones from primary vaccination (around 95% CD4, approximately 86% CD8).

Via MiXCR, TCRdb re-called the 5' RACE reads, giving one row per CDR3 protein. Of 300,000 or so distinct CDR3 sequences in the sample, around 8.6% are singletons; the top ten hold approximately 3.3%. The source is a man aged 18 to 29 who received the YFV17D yellow fever vaccine. This sequence joins TRBV4-2 and TRBJ2-3; 9 nucleotides agree with TRBD1. Sample: CD4+ T cells sorted from PBMCs, taken 5 days after the yellow fever booster vaccination. CDR3 amino acids: CASSQLGTGQDTQYF. The CDR3 DNA reads as TGTGCCAGCAGCCAACTCGGGACAGGGCAAGATACGCAGTATTTT.